Below, 23 T cell receptor beta chains from the same sample are listed, as sequenced in a study of beta chain features in type 1 diabetes. Since all of the isolated RNA was reverse transcribed, expressed TCRB transcripts were what got sequenced. Assay: immunoSEQ multiplex PCR; the TCRdb copy retains only in-frame clones and omits some. This table has approximately 140,000 clones, roughly 48% appearing once. Sequenced: Tregs from blood. The receptors come from a man aged 18 to 35 in good health.

In its sample, this clone was seen a few times. The rearrangement joins TRBV7-9 to TRBJ1-5; no definite D call. CDR3 length: 14 residues. CDR1 SEHNR and CDR2 FQNEAQ come from the germline V gene (reference sequence). Trimming took off 4 bases at V and 0 bases at J, with 7 bases between the two ends. CDR3 nucleotide sequence: TGTGCCAGCAGCTCCTACGATAGCAATCAGCCCCAGCATTTT. Residues: CASSSYDSNQPQHF.

The J gene is TRBJ2-7, the V gene TRBV15, with 8 bases lining up with TRBD2. The CDR3 loop spans 14 amino acids. With V trimmed by 2 bases and J by 2 bases, 2 bases remained unmatched. The germline CDR1 and CDR2 sequences are LNHNV and YYDKDF (reference sequence). In nucleotides, the CDR3 is TGTGCCACCAGCAGAACTAGCGGACCCTACGAGCAGTACTTC. The encoded protein is CATSRTSGPYEQYF.

This clone was counted between two and nine times. The rearrangement uses TRBV2 and TRBJ2-7, with D perhaps matching TRBD2 (5 bases). The length of the CDR3 is 10 residues. V shed 8 bases and J shed 5 bases, with 7 bases lying between them. CDR1 SNHLY and CDR2 FYNNEI come from the germline V gene. CDR3 sequence: CASVGNEQYF. For the CDR3, the DNA is TGTGCCAGCGTCGGGAACGAGCAGTACTTC.

This clone was counted only a few times. V gene TRBV9 combines with J gene TRBJ2-3; D not certain. The V end lost 0 bases, the J end lost 2 bases, and 19 bases lay between the germline ends. The germline gives CDR1 SGDLS, CDR2 YYNGEE. The CDR3 is 18 residues long. CDR3 in amino acids: CASSVGPGRPHYTDTQYF. DNA for the CDR3: TGTGCCAGCAGCGTAGGACCCGGCCGACCACACTACACAGATACGCAGTATTTT.

The chain links TRBV4-1 to TRBJ2-6; 11 bases fit TRBD2. This CDR3 contains 19 residues. The V and J ends lost 2 bases and 0 bases, in that order; junction bases with no gene match: 6. Germline V CDR1 and CDR2: MGHRA, YSYEKL. The CDR3 loop is CASSQLIAGGHSGANVLTF. As DNA, the CDR3 is TGCGCCAGCAGCCAACTTATAGCGGGAGGGCACTCTGGGGCCAACGTCCTGACTTTC.

The chain employs TRBV27 and TRBJ2-7, with D possibly matching TRBD2 (6 bases). This CDR3 is built from 13 residues. Trimming stripped 5 bases from V and 4 bases from J, with 12 bases between. CDR1 is MNHEY, CDR2 SMNVEV, per germline (reference sequence). CDR3 coding DNA: TGTGCCAGCAGTGCGGGGCATTTTTACGAGCAGTACTTC. It encodes CASSAGHFYEQYF.

The chain couples TRBV11-1 to TRBJ2-1; TRBD2 agrees at 7 bases. This CDR3 is built from 17 residues. CDR1 and CDR2 from the germline V gene are SGHAT and FQDESV (reference sequence). V lost 2 bases, J lost 0 bases, and 7 bases stayed unmatched. The CDR3, as DNA: TGTGCCAGCAGCTTAATAGGGCGGGGGAGCTCCTACAATGAGCAGTTCTTC. It codes for CASSLIGRGSSYNEQFF.

Notes on this clone: Distinct nucleotide sequences in the sample also encode this CDR3. The chain couples TRBV28 to TRBJ1-2; D gene unclear. The CDR3 consists of 13 residues. Looked up from germline, CDR1 is MDHEN and CDR2 is SYDVKM. V lost 2 bases and J 2 bases, leaving 6 bases between the germline ends. The CDR3 DNA reads TGTGCCAGCAGTTTAGGCGGAAACTATGGCTACACCTTC. It translates to CASSLGGNYGYTF.

This rearrangement joins TRBV4-3 to TRBJ2-7; a possible D gene is TRBD2 (6 bases). Trimming took 4 bases from V and 3 from J, leaving 16 bases between them. Per germline, CDR1 LGHNA and CDR2 YSLEER. The CDR3 totals 15 residues. Written as DNA, the CDR3 is TGCGCCAGCAGCCGCACCGCGGGGTCTCTCTACGAGCAGTACTTC. It specifies CASSRTAGSLYEQYF.

The V gene is TRBV28, the J gene TRBJ1-6; possibly TRBD1 for D (5 bases). This CDR3 is 17 amino acids long. V was shortened by 2 bases and J by 2 bases, with 13 bases between the two germline ends. Germline CDR1 is MDHEN and CDR2 is SYDVKM. In DNA form, the CDR3 reads TGTGCCAGCAGTTTACTCCAGGGTGTAACCTATAATTCACCCCTCCACTTT. This encodes CASSLLQGVTYNSPLHF. Combining the CDR3 with reference TRBV28 and TRBJ1-6 gives the whole variable domain DVKVTQSSRYLVKRTGEKVFLECVQDMDHENMFWYRQDPGLGLRLIYFSYDVKMKEKGDIPEGYSVSREKKERFSLILESASTNQTSMYLCASSLLQGVTYNSPLHFGNGTRLTVT.

This clone was recorded a few times. The chain's CDR3 is CASSIAGSHYGYTF. Written as DNA, the CDR3 is TGTGCCAGTAGTATAGCAGGGTCCCACTATGGCTACACCTTC. The chain has TRBV19 and TRBJ1-2, with D possibly being TRBD1 (5 bases). Deletions cut 1 base from V and 3 bases from J, with 9 bases between. There are 14 residues in the CDR3. CDR1 and CDR2 (germline): LNHDA, SQIVND (reference sequence). Full variable domain (rest looked up from reference TRBV19 and TRBJ1-2): DGGITQSPKYLFRKEGQNVTLSCEQNLNHDAMYWYRQDPGQGLRLIYYSQIVNDFQKGDIAEGYSVSREKKESFPLTVTSAQKNPTAFYLCASSIAGSHYGYTFGSGTRLTVV.

The rearrangement uses TRBV28 and TRBJ2-7; 10 nucleotides match TRBD1. The V segment lost 6 bases and the J segment 2 bases; nucleotides outside the gene matches: 7. Looked up from germline, CDR1 is MDHEN and CDR2 is SYDVKM. This CDR3 has 15 residues. The CDR3 here is CASSPDRGPPYEQYF. The DNA for the CDR3 is TGTGCCAGCAGCCCTGACAGGGGGCCCCCCTACGAGCAGTACTTC.

The chain recombines TRBV28 with TRBJ2-2; unclear D gene. The CDR3 is 16 residues long. V shed 4 bases and J shed 1 base, with 13 bases lying between them. Germline V CDR1 and CDR2: MDHEN, SYDVKM. In DNA, the CDR3 is TGTGCCAGCAGTTGGCGGCGTCAGCGGAACACCGGGGAGCTGTTTTTT. Translating it yields CASSWRRQRNTGELFF.

This clone was detected only once. The chain joins TRBV18 to TRBJ2-2, with TRBD2 matching over 8 bases. Germline assignment: CDR1 KGHSH and CDR2 LQKENI. V was clipped by 6 bases and J by 6 bases; unmatched bases: 9. The CDR3 has 15 amino acids. The CDR3 spells CASSPAGVASGELFF. The CDR3 DNA reads as TGTGCCAGCTCCCCAGCGGGGGTGGCTTCCGGGGAGCTGTTTTTT.

This sequence joins TRBV5-1 and TRBJ2-6; D is ambiguous. Germline assignment: CDR1 SGHRS and CDR2 YFSETQ. This CDR3 contains 19 residues. Trimming removed 1 base at V and 0 bases at J, with 17 bases between. For the CDR3, the DNA is TGCGCCAGCAGCTTGAATTATGGCAGTCCTCGCTCTGGGGCCAACGTCCTGACTTTC. It is translated as CASSLNYGSPRSGANVLTF.

DNA for the CDR3: TGTGCCAGCAGTTTCCCGTCTGCCTACGAGCAGTACTTC. This gives the protein CASSFPSAYEQYF. This chain uses TRBV28 with TRBJ2-5, with D uncertain. With the DNA end fitting TRBJ2-7 better, the J assignment may be wrong. This CDR3 has 13 residues. Germline CDR1 reads MDHEN; CDR2 reads SYDVKM.

For the CDR3, the DNA is TGTGCCAGCAGCCTTGACAGGGTAGCAGATACGCAGTATTTT. Protein product: CASSLDRVADTQYF. This chain connects TRBV7-2 to TRBJ2-3; the match to TRBD1 covers 7 bases. Germline V gives CDR1 SGHTA, CDR2 FQGNSA. The J segment lost 4 bases and the V segment lost 5 bases, leaving 6 bases of the junction unmatched. There are 14 residues in the CDR3.

The chain carries TRBV10-3 and TRBJ2-7; tentatively, D is TRBD2 (6 bases). V shed 7 bases and J shed 7 bases, with 14 bases lying between them. Germline assignment: CDR1 ENHRY and CDR2 SYGVKD. The CDR3 runs to 12 residues. CDR3 bases: TGTGCCATCACATTGACTAGTGGAGAGCAGTACTTC. Translation: CAITLTSGEQYF.

The chain employs TRBV5-5 and TRBJ1-2; TRBD1 might be the D (6 bases). The V end lost 5 bases, the J end lost 2 bases, and 19 bases lay between the germline ends. Germline V gives CDR1 SGHKS, CDR2 YYEKEE (reference sequence). There are 16 residues in the CDR3. CDR3 region: CASSPVPGGGNYGYTF. In DNA, the CDR3 is TGTGCCAGCAGTCCGGTACCCGGCGGGGGCAACTATGGCTACACCTTC.

This chain uses TRBV7-9 with TRBJ1-2; TRBD1 aligns across 7 bases. CDR3 length equals 12 residues. The germline V gene has CDR1 SEHNR and CDR2 FQNEAQ (reference sequence). V was pared by 8 bases and J by 7 bases, with 7 bases of the junction left unmatched. The CDR3 loop reads CASGRGRGGYTF. The CDR3 DNA reads TGTGCCAGCGGAAGGGGGCGGGGTGGCTACACCTTC.

This chain uses TRBV28 with TRBJ1-2; 7 bases are shared with TRBD1. CDR1 and CDR2 from the germline V gene are MDHEN and SYDVKM. The CDR3 consists of 14 residues. V shed 5 bases, J shed 2 bases, and the junction held 5 bases outside the gene matches. The CDR3 DNA follows: TGTGCCAGCAGTGAGGGGACAGCCAACTATGGCTACACCTTC. Residues: CASSEGTANYGYTF.

This chain uses TRBV9 with TRBJ2-3; maybe TRBD2 (5 bases). The CDR3 loop spans 14 amino acids. CDR1 is SGDLS, CDR2 YYNGEE, per germline. The V end lost 0 bases, the J end lost 4 bases, and 9 bases lay between the germline ends. Written as DNA, the CDR3 is TGTGCCAGCAGCGTAGGGAGGATGGCAGATACGCAGTATTTT. Translating gives CASSVGRMADTQYF.

This clone was seen more than once but under ten times. The CDR3 loop is CASSKNRVALGETQYF. In DNA form, the CDR3 reads TGTGCCAGCAGTAAGAACCGGGTTGCGCTGGGAGAGACCCAGTACTTC. The rearrangement uses TRBV28 and TRBJ2-5, with D uncertain. With 5 bases removed from V and 4 bases from J, the gap between germline ends came to 20 bases. Germline V gene lookup returns CDR1 MDHEN and CDR2 SYDVKM. The CDR3 length is 16 residues.